This TCR beta chain was profiled in a study of blood T cell repertoires in COVID-19. Study at large: Samples taken during acute and convalescent COVID-19 were collected in the United States, Italy and Spain. From T cells, B-cell-depleted T cells, or PBMCs came the material, which was cDNA or gDNA.

Study processing details: From reference gene primer amplification, estimates of nucleated cell counts were derived. Measured with immunoSEQ multiplex PCR; TCRdb has only the in-frame clones, and not every one. V, J and clone size were drawn from that table, and D and trimming were deduced from the DNA. The sample gives about 160,000 clones, about four fifths of which show up once; 13% to 15% is in the top ten. CDR1 is ENHRY and CDR2 is SYGVKD in the germline V gene. J gave up 6 bases and V 5 bases, and 10 bases lay outside the gene matches. The CDR3 loop spans 15 amino acids. Sample: peripheral blood. This sequence was found in a man younger than 35 with active or convalescent COVID-19. The chain couples TRBV10-3 to TRBJ2-1, with 7 bases aligning to TRBD2. CDR3 in amino acids: CAISRGAGDRNEQFF. Here the CDR3 DNA reads TGTGCCATCAGTCGTGGGGCGGGGGACCGCAATGAGCAGTTCTTC.